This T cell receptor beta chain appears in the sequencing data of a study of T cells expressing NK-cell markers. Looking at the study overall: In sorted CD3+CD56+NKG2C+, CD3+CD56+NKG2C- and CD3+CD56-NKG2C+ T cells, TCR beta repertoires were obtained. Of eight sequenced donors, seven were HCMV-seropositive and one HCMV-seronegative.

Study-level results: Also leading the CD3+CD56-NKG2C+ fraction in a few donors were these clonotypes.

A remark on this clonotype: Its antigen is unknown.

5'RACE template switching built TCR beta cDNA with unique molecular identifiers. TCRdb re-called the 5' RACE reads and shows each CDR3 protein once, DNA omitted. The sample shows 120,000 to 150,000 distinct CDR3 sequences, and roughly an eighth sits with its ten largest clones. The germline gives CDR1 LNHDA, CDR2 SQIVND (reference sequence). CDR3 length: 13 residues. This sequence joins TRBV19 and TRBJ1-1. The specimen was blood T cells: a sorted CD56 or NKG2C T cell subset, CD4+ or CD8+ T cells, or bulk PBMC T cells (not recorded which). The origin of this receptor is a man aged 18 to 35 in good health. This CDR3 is CASMGSMNTEAFF.